Listed below are T cell receptor beta chains from one sample, sequenced in a study of T cell responses to AZD1222 COVID-19 vaccine. Sequencing was performed with immunoSEQ multiplex PCR; in TCRdb, only in-frame clones are kept and a portion is missing. The sample contains about 130,000 clones, about 90% of which appear only once. The input for sequencing was peripheral blood, taken on day 0 of MenACWY control vaccination. All receptors come from an adult in good health. CDR3s include the opening cysteine and the closing phenylalanine or tryptophan. Fields, in order: V gene, CDR3 protein.

TRBV2 CASSEQGLSNQPQHF
TRBV7-2 CASSLRENTGELFF
TRBV28 CASNLRVTGEQYF
TRBV28 CASSLEGGGNQPQHF
TRBV6-2/TRBV6-3 CASSLYSSQETQYF
TRBV10-1 CASHSGGETQYF
TRBV4-2 CASSQVEVAGGQETQYF
TRBV10-3 CAISPGTEGNEQFF
TRBV28 CASSEQGINYGYTF
TRBV6-5 CASSPGDSSNYGYTF
TRBV28 CASRGSFAGGSGYTF
TRBV5-1 CASSLGTGMGETQYF
TRBV7-5 CVRSLRTRGSGSRHEQYF
TRBV18 CASSPRATGTGPYEQYF
TRBV7-9 CASSLADGAMDTIYF
TRBV14 CASSRTGGHKNIQYF
TRBV27 CASSTMTANTEAFF
TRBV5-6 CASSWSGNYGYTF
TRBV5-4 CASSPDRTNYGYTF
TRBV7-2 CASSLSPGLVWDEQFF
TRBV4-3 CASSPLIWSYEGAFF
TRBV6-2/TRBV6-3 CASSYPGGYTF
TRBV29-1 CSVASEQGRIDTQYF
TRBV4-1 CASSQVGVSQGSPLHF
TRBV11-2 CASSTSTDTQYF
TRBV21-1 CASSKGKGEYNSNQPQHF
TRBV19 CASSIDGADYNEQFF
TRBV7-9 CASSLALSTGGDGYTF
TRBV7-9 CASSLSQGNYGYTF